Listed below are T cell receptor beta chains from one sample, sequenced in a study of graft-versus-host responses after intestinal transplantation. Only in-frame clones appear in the TCRdb table, and some are missing; sequencing was by immunoSEQ multiplex PCR. The sample shows roughly 28,000 clones, about 85% of them seen only once. Specimen: PBMCs, collected 450 to 480 days after intestinal transplantation. These receptors all come from a human patient who received an intestinal transplant, so some T cells may come from the graft donor. Each CDR3 is given with its conserved first and last residue. A D gene is named only where the DNA matches it firmly. Part of the rows lack a size; the others show once, few, many or a class for expanded clones.

D gene: TRBD1; J gene: TRBJ2-2; V gene: TRBV7-9; clone size: -; CDR3 protein: CASPGTGVIGELFF; CDR3 DNA: TGTGCCAGCCCCGGGACAGGGGTTATCGGGGAGCTGTTTTTT
D gene: -; J gene: TRBJ2-3; V gene: TRBV5-4; clone size: -; CDR3 protein: CASSHTAEADTQYF; CDR3 DNA: TGTGCCAGCAGCCATACTGCGGAGGCAGATACGCAGTATTTT
D gene: -; J gene: TRBJ2-3; V gene: TRBV19; clone size: -; CDR3 protein: CASSIAPGSQDTQYF; CDR3 DNA: TGTGCCAGTAGTATAGCCCCGGGGAGTCAAGATACGCAGTATTTT
D gene: -; J gene: TRBJ1-1; V gene: TRBV6-4; clone size: -; CDR3 protein: CASSDSAGNTEAFF; CDR3 DNA: TGTGCCAGCAGTGACTCGGCGGGGAACACTGAAGCTTTCTTT
D gene: -; J gene: TRBJ1-4; V gene: TRBV19; clone size: -; CDR3 protein: CASRDSFNEKLFF; CDR3 DNA: TGTGCCAGTAGAGACAGCTTTAATGAAAAACTGTTTTTT
D gene: TRBD1; J gene: TRBJ2-2; V gene: TRBV29-1; clone size: few; CDR3 protein: CSGQGAFTGELFF; CDR3 DNA: TGCAGCGGCCAGGGGGCGTTCACCGGGGAGCTGTTTTTT
D gene: -; J gene: TRBJ1-5; V gene: TRBV6-6; clone size: -; CDR3 protein: CASSYGAGANQPQHF; CDR3 DNA: TGTGCCAGCAGTTACGGAGCAGGCGCCAATCAGCCCCAGCATTTT
D gene: -; J gene: TRBJ2-5; V gene: TRBV7-9; clone size: -; CDR3 protein: CASSYRDEETQYF; CDR3 DNA: TGTGCCAGCAGTTATCGGGACGAAGAGACCCAGTACTTC
D gene: TRBD2; J gene: TRBJ2-7; V gene: TRBV27; clone size: -; CDR3 protein: CASQRGVSYEQYF; CDR3 DNA: TGTGCCAGCCAGCGGGGGGTCTCCTACGAGCAGTACTTC
D gene: TRBD2; J gene: TRBJ2-7; V gene: TRBV5-6; clone size: once; CDR3 protein: CASSLYGGGEQYF; CDR3 DNA: TGTGCCAGCAGCTTATACGGCGGGGGCGAGCAGTACTTC
D gene: -; J gene: TRBJ1-2; V gene: TRBV7-2; clone size: -; CDR3 protein: CASSLGAPLYGYTF; CDR3 DNA: TGTGCCAGCAGCTTAGGGGCGCCCCTCTATGGCTACACCTTC
D gene: TRBD1; J gene: TRBJ1-1; V gene: TRBV7-9; clone size: -; CDR3 protein: CASSLPTGVGTEAFF; CDR3 DNA: TGTGCCAGCAGCTTGCCGACAGGGGTAGGAACTGAAGCTTTCTTT
D gene: -; J gene: TRBJ1-1; V gene: TRBV5-4; clone size: -; CDR3 protein: CASSLVGPGNTEAFF; CDR3 DNA: TGTGCCAGCAGCTTGGTGGGGCCAGGAAACACTGAAGCTTTCTTT
D gene: TRBD1; J gene: TRBJ2-3; V gene: TRBV18; clone size: -; CDR3 protein: CASSPRQGTGVTDTQYF; CDR3 DNA: TGTGCCAGCTCACCACGGCAGGGGACAGGGGTCACAGATACGCAGTATTTT
D gene: TRBD1; J gene: TRBJ2-3; V gene: TRBV30; clone size: -; CDR3 protein: CACVTGTTDTQYF; CDR3 DNA: TGTGCCTGCGTGACAGGGACAACAGATACGCAGTATTTT
D gene: TRBD1; J gene: TRBJ2-5; V gene: TRBV10-3; clone size: -; CDR3 protein: CAISEGQGAETQYF; CDR3 DNA: TGTGCCATCAGTGAGGGACAGGGGGCGGAGACCCAGTACTTC